This T cell receptor beta chain was documented in a study of cytomegalovirus exposure and HLA in healthy donors. Study-wide results and caveats: The Asian-associated ancestry cluster reportedly had fewer N-insertions than the approximately 700-donor mean in a later analysis. As a later analysis showed, a missense DCLRE1C variant was linked to trimming of TCR beta V- and J-genes.

The germline V gene has CDR1 SEHNR and CDR2 FQNEAQ (reference sequence). J lost 2 bases, V lost 4 bases, and 12 bases had no gene match. The CDR3 is made up of 17 amino acids. Every donor was a healthy person donating bone marrow. Donors were nominally healthy when sampled, though unrecorded immune exposures were likely. Regarding this clone: Its matching antigen is unknown.

PCR was performed using 60 Vbeta and 13 Jbeta primers. Clones were sequenced by immunoSEQ multiplex PCR, and TCRdb holds only the in-frame ones, with some missing. The top ten clones hold 1.5% to 2% of a sample with hundreds of thousands of clones, about three quarters of them seen once. What was sequenced was PBMCs. V gene TRBV7-9 combines with J gene TRBJ2-3, with 7 bases fitting TRBD2. This clonotype was obtained from a male donor in good health and CMV-seronegative. CDR3 sequence (DNA): TGTGCCAGCAGCTCACCTAACGGGGGGAGGGTCACAGATACGCAGTATTTT. Amino acids: CASSSPNGGRVTDTQYF.